This T cell receptor beta chain was sequenced in a study of early stage breast cancer tumors. About the research overall: ER+/PR+/HER2- status applied to about 70% of the 16 invasive breast tumors. The ER+/PR+/HER2- tumors included about 8 ductal and a handful of lobular carcinomas.

Profiled with immunoSEQ multiplex PCR; TCRdb holds only in-frame clones, not every one. Among tens of thousands of clones, approximately 54% were seen once, and the ten largest hold nearly 8.5%. This clone was seen a handful of times. V lost 4 bases to trimming and J lost 0 bases, with 10 bases between them. Germline CDR1 reads SGHRS; CDR2 reads YFSETQ. The CDR3 length is 14 residues. J is TRBJ2-5 and V is TRBV5-1; D may be TRBD1 (6 bases). The material sequenced was breast tumor tissue. The sequence was obtained from a person aged 45 to 59 with breast cancer. The CDR3 DNA follows: TGCGCCAGCAGCGGGGGACAACACCAAGAGACCCAGTACTTC. Protein: CASSGGQHQETQYF.